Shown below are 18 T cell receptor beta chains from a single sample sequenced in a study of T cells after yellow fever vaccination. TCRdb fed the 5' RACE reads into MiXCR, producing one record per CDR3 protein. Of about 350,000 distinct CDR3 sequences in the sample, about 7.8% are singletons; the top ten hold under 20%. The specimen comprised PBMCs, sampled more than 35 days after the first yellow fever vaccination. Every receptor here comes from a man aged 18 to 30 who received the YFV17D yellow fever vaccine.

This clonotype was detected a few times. The CDR3 sequence is CASSPNLDRGDTQYF. CDR3 DNA: TGTGCCAGCTCACCCAACCTCGACAGGGGGGATACGCAGTATTTT. V usage is TRBV18 and J usage is TRBJ2-3, with 9 bases aligning to TRBD1. V trimming: 3 bases; J trimming: 6 bases; junction bases outside the gene matches: 7. This CDR3 region has 15 residues. The germline V gene has CDR1 KGHSH and CDR2 LQKENI.

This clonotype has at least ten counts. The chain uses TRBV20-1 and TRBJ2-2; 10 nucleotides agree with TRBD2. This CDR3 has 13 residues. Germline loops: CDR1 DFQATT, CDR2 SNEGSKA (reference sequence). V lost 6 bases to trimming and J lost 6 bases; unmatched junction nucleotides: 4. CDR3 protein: CSARAGGPGELFF. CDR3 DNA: TGCAGTGCACGAGCGGGGGGGCCCGGGGAGCTGTTTTTT.

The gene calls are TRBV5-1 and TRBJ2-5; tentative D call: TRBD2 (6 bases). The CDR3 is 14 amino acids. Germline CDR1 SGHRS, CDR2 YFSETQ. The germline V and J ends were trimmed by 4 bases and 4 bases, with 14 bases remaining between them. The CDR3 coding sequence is TGCGCCAGCAGCCCGAATTTGGGGGGAGAGACCCAGTACTTC. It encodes CASSPNLGGETQYF.

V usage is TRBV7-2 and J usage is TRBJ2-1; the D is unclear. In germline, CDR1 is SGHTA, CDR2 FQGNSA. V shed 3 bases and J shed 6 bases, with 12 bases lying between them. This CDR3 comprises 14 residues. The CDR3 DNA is TGTGCCAGCAGCTTCCGACACCCTAGCAATGAGCAGTTCTTC. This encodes CASSFRHPSNEQFF.

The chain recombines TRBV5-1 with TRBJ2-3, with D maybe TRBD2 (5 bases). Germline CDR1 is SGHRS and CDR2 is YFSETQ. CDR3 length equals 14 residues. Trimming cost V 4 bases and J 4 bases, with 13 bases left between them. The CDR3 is CASSPAGGADTQYF. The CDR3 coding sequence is TGCGCCAGCAGCCCTGCGGGTGGGGCAGATACGCAGTATTTT.

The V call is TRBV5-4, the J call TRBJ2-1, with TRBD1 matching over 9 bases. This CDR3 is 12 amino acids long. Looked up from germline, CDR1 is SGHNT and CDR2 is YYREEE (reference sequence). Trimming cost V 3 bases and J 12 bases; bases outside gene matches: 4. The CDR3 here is CASSSGTGRQFF. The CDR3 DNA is TGTGCCAGCAGCTCTGGGACAGGGCGGCAGTTCTTC. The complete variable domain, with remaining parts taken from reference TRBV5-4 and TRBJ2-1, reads ETGVTQSPTHLIKTRGQQVTLRCSSQSGHNTVSWYQQALGQGPQFIFQYYREEENGRGNFPPRFSGLQFPNYSSELNVNALELDDSALYLCASSSGTGRQFFGPGTRLTVL.

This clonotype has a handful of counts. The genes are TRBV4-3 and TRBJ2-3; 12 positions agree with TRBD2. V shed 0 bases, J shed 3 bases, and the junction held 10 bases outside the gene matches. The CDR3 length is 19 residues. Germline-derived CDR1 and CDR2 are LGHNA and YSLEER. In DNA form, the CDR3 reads TGCGCCAGCAGCCAAGAGTTCCCTAGCGGGGGGGCCTGGACAGATACGCAGTATTTT. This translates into CASSQEFPSGGAWTDTQYF.

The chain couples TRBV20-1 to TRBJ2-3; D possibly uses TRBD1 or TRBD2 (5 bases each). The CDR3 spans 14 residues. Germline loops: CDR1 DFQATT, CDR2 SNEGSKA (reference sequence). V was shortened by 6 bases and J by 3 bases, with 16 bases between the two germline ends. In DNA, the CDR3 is TGCAGTGCCGGGGACCCTTTGGGGACAGATACGCAGTATTTT. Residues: CSAGDPLGTDTQYF.

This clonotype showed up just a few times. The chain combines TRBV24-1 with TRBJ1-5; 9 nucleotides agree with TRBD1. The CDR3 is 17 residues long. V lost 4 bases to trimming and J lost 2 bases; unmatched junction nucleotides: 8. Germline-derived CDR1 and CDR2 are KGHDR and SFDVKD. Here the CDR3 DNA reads TGTGCCACCAGTGAATCGGGGACAGGGAGAGGCAATCAGCCCCAGCATTTT. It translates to CATSESGTGRGNQPQHF.

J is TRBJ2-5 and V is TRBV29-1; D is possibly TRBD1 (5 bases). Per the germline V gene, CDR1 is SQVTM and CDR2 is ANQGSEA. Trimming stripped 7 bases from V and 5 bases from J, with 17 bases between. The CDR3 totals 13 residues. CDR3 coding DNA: TGCAGCGGGGGCGCACGATCGGCGGAGACCCAGTACTTC. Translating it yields CSGGARSAETQYF.

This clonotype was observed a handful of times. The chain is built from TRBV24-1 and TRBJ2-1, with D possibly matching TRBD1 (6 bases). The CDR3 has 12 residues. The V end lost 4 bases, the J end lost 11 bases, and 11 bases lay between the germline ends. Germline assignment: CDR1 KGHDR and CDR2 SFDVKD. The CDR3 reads CATSELTGKQFF. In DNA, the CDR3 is TGTGCCACCAGTGAACTTACAGGGAAGCAGTTCTTC.

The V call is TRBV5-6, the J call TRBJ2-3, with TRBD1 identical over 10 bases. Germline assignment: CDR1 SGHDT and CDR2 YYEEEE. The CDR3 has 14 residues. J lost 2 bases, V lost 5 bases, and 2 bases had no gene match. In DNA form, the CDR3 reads TGTGCCAGCAGAGGGACAGGGGCCACAGATACGCAGTATTTT. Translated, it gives CASRGTGATDTQYF.

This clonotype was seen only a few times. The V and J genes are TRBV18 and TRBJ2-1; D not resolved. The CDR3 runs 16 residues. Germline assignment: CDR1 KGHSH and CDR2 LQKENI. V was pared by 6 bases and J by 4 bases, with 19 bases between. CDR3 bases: TGTGCCAGCTCGCCCATCCTGGTTGGAGCTTACAATGAGCAGTTCTTC. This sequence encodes CASSPILVGAYNEQFF.

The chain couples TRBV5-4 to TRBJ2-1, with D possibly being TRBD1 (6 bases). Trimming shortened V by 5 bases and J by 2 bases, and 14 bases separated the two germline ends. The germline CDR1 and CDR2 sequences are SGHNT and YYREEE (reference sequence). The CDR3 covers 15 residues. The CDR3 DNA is TGTGCCAGCAGGAAGACAGGAGCTCCCTACAATGAGCAGTTCTTC. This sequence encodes CASRKTGAPYNEQFF.

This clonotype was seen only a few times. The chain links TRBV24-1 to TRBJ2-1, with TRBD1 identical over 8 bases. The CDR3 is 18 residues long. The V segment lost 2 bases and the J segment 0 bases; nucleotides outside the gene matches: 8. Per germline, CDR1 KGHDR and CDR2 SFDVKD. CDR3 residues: CATSDWRGQVSSYNEQFF. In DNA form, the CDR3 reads TGTGCCACCAGTGATTGGCGGGGACAGGTCAGCTCCTACAATGAGCAGTTCTTC.

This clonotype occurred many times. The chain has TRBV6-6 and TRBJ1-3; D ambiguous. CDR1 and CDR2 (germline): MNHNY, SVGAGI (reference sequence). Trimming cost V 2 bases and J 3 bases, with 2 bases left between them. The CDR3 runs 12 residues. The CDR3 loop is CASSYGGNTIYF. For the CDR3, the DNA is TGTGCCAGCAGTTACGGTGGAAACACCATATATTTT.

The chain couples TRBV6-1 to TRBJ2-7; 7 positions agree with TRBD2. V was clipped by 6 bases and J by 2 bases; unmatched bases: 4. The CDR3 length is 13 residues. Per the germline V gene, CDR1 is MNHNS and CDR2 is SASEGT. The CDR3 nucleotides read TGTGCCAGCAGGCCCGGGACTACCTACGAGCAGTACTTC. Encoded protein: CASRPGTTYEQYF.

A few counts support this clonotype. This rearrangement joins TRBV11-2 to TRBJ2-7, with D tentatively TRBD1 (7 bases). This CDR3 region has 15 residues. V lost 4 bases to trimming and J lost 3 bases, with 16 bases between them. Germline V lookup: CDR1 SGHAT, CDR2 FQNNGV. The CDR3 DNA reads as TGTGCCAGCAGCTCCCCGGACAGGAGGGACTACGAGCAGTACTTC. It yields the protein CASSSPDRRDYEQYF.